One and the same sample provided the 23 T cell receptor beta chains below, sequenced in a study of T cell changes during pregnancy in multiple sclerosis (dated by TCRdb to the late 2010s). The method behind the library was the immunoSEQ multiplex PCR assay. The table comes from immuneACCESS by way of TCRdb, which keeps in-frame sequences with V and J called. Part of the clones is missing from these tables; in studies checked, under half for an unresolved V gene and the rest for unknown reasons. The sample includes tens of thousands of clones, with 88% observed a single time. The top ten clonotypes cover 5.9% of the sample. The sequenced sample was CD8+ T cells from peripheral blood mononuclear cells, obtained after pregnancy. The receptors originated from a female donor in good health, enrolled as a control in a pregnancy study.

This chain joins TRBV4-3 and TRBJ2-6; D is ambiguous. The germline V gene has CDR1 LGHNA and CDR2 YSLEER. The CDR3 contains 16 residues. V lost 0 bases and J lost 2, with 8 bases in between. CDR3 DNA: TGCGCCAGCAGCCAAGATGAGGCTACTGGGGCCAACGTCCTGACTTTC. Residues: CASSQDEATGANVLTF.

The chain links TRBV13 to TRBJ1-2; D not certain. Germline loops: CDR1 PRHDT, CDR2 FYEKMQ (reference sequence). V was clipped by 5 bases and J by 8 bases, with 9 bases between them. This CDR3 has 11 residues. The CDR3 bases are TGTGCCAGCAGCGCCAGTTGGGGCTACACCTTC. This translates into CASSASWGYTF.

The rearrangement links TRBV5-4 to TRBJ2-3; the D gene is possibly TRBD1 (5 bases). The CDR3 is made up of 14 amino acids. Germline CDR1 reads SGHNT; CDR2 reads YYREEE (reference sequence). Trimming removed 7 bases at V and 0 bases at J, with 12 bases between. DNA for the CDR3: TGTGCCAGCGGGGTGGACACTAGCACAGATACGCAGTATTTT. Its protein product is CASGVDTSTDTQYF.

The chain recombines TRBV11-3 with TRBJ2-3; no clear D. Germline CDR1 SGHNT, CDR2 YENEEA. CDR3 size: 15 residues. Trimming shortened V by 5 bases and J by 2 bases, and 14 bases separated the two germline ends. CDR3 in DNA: TGTGCCAGCAGCCTATCAAGGAGATACACAGATACGCAGTATTTT. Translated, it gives CASSLSRRYTDTQYF.

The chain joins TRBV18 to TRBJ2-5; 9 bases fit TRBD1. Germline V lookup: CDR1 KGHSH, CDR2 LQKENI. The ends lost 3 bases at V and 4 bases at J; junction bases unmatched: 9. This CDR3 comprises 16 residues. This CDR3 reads CASSPDRGLVRETQYF. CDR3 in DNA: TGTGCCAGCTCACCGGACAGGGGATTAGTGCGAGAGACCCAGTACTTC.

The CDR3 DNA reads as TGTGCCAGCAGCCAAGAAACTGCAGGCAAAACCAAAAACATTCAGTACTTC. It translates to CASSQETAGKTKNIQYF. V and J are TRBV4-2 and TRBJ2-4; D unresolved. There are 17 residues in the CDR3. The germline V and J ends were trimmed by 0 bases and 2 bases, with 14 bases remaining between them. Germline V CDR1 and CDR2: LGHNA, YNFKEQ.

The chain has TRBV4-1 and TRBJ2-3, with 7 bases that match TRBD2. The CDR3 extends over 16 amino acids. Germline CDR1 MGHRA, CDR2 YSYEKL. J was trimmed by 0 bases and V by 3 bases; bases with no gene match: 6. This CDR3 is CASSQKSGVSTDTQYF. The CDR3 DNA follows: TGCGCCAGCAGCCAGAAGAGCGGGGTTAGCACAGATACGCAGTATTTT.

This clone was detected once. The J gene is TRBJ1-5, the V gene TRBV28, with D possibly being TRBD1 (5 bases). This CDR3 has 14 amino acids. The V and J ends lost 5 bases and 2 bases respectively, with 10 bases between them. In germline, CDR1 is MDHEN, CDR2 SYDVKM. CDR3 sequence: CASSVGPRNQPQHF. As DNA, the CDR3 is TGTGCCAGCAGTGTGGGGCCACGCAATCAGCCCCAGCATTTT.

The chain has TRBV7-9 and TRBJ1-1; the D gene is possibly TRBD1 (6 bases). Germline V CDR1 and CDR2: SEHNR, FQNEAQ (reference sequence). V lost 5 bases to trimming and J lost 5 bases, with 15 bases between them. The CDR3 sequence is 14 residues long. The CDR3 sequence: CASSPRGVRTEAFF. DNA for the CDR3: TGTGCCAGCAGCCCCAGGGGTGTGAGAACTGAAGCTTTCTTT.

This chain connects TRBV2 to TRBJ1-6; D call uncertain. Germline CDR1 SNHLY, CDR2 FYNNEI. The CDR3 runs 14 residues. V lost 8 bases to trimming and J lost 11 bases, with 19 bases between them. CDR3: CASSPGSPSTPLHF. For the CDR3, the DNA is TGTGCCAGCTCCCCCGGGAGCCCCTCAACACCCCTCCACTTT.

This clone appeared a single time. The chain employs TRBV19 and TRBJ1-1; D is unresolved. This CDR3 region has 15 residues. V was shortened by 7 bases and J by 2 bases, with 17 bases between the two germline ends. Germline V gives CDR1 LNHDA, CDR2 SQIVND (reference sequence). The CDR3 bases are TGTGCCAGTAAAGAGAGGTGGGAGGGAAACACTGAAGCTTTCTTT. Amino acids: CASKERWEGNTEAFF.

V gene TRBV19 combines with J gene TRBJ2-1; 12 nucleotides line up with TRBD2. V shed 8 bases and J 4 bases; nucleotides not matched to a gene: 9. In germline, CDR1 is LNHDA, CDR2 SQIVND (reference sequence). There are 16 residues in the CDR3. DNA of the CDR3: TGTGCCAGTCAATTGACTAGCGGGGGTCTGTACAATGAGCAGTTCTTC. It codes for CASQLTSGGLYNEQFF.

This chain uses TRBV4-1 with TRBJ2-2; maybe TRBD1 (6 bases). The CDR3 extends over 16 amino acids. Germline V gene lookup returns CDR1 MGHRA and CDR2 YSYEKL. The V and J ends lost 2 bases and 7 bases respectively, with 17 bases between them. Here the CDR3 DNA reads TGCGCCAGCAGCCAAAATGGACAGCCTCTTGACGGGGAGCTGTTTTTT. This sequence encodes CASSQNGQPLDGELFF.

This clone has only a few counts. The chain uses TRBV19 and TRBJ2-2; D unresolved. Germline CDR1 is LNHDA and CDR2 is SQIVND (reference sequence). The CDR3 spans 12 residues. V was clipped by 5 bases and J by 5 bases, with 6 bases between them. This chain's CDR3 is CASSFVTGELFF. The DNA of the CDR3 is TGTGCCAGTAGTTTCGTGACCGGGGAGCTGTTTTTT.

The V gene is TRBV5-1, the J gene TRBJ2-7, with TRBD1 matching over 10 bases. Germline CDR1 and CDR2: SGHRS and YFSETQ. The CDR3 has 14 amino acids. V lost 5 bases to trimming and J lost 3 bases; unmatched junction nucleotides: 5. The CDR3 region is CASRPGTGVYEQYF. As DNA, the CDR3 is TGCGCCAGCAGACCAGGGACAGGGGTCTACGAGCAGTACTTC.

In DNA, the CDR3 is TGCGCCAGCAGCCAAAGGGCAAGTGGGAGGAACGAGCAGTACTTC. Protein: CASSQRASGRNEQYF. The chain has TRBV4-1 and TRBJ2-7, with D perhaps matching TRBD2 (6 bases). Trimming took off 2 bases at V and 5 bases at J, with 16 bases between the two ends. CDR1 and CDR2 from the germline V gene are MGHRA and YSYEKL. CDR3 size: 15 residues.

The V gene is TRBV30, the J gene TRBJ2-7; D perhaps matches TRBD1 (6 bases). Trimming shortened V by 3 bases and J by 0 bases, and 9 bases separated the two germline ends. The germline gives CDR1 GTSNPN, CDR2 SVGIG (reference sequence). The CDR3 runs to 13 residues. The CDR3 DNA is TGTGCCTGGAGCCCGGACAGCTCCTACGAGCAGTACTTC. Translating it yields CAWSPDSSYEQYF.

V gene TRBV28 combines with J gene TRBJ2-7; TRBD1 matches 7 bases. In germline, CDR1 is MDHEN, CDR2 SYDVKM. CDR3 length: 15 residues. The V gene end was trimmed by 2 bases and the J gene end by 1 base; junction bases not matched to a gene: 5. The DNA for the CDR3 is TGTGCCAGCAGTTTAGGGGGACAGATATCCTACGAGCAGTACTTC. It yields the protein CASSLGGQISYEQYF. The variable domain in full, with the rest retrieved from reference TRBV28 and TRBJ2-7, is DVKVTQSSRYLVKRTGEKVFLECVQDMDHENMFWYRQDPGLGLRLIYFSYDVKMKEKGDIPEGYSVSREKKERFSLILESASTNQTSMYLCASSLGGQISYEQYFGPGTRLTVT.

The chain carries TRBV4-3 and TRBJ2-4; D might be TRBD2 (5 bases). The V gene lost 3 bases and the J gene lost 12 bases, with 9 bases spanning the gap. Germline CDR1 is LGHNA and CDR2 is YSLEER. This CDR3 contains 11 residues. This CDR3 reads CASSHEGPQYF. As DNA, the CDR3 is TGCGCCAGCAGCCATGAGGGCCCTCAGTACTTC.

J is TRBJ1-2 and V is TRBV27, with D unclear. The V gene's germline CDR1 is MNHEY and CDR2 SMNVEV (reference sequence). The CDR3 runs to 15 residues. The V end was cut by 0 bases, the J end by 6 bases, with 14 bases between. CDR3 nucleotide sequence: TGTGCCAGCAGTTTATCCCGGGGAATCGTTGATGGCTACACCTTC. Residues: CASSLSRGIVDGYTF.

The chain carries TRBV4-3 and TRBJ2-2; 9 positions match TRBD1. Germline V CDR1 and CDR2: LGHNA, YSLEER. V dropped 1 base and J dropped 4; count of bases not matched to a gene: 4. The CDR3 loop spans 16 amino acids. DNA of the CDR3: TGCGCCAGCAGCCAAGCGGGACAGGGTATCACCGGGGAGCTGTTTTTT. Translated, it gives CASSQAGQGITGELFF.

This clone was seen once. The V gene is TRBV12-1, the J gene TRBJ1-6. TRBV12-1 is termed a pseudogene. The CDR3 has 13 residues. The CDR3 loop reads CASSFLGGSPLHF. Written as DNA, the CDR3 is TGTGCCAGCAGCTTCTTGGGGGGTTCACCCCTCCACTTT.

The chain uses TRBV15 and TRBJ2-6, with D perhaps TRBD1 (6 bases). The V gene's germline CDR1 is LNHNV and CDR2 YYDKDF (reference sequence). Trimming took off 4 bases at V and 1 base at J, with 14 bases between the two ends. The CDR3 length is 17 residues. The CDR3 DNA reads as TGTGCCACCAGCACCCGGGACATACCGTCTGGGGCCAACGTCCTGACTTTC. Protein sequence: CATSTRDIPSGANVLTF. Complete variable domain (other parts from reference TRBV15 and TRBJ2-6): DAMVIQNPRYQVTQFGKPVTLSCSQTLNHNVMYWYQQKSSQAPKLLFHYYDKDFNNEADTPDNFQSRRPNTSFCFLDIRSPGLGDTAMYLCATSTRDIPSGANVLTFGAGSRLTVL.